These 26 T cell receptor beta chains were sequenced from one sample in a study of T cell responses to AZD1222 COVID-19 vaccine. Only in-frame clones appear in the TCRdb table, and some are missing; sequencing was by immunoSEQ multiplex PCR. The data show roughly 100,000 clones, under 95% seen once. The sequences come from peripheral blood, collected on day 0 of AZD1222 vaccination. The receptors come from an adult in good health.

The V call is TRBV5-6, the J call TRBJ1-1; D call uncertain. V was cut by 2 bases and J by 11 bases, with 19 bases left in between. The CDR3 is made up of 14 amino acids. CDR1 is SGHDT and CDR2 is YYEEEE in the germline V gene. CDR3 in amino acids: CASSFPSGSGRAFF. The DNA of the CDR3 is TGTGCCAGCAGCTTTCCCTCAGGCTCCGGTAGGGCTTTCTTT.

The rearrangement joins TRBV18 to TRBJ1-2, with D unresolved. The germline gives CDR1 KGHSH, CDR2 LQKENI. The CDR3 consists of 14 residues. V shed 0 bases and J shed 2 bases, with 7 bases lying between them. DNA of the CDR3: TGTGCCAGCTCACCACCGGGATCCAACTATGGCTACACCTTC. Its translation: CASSPPGSNYGYTF.

This clone was counted a single time. The chain uses TRBV5-4 and TRBJ2-1; 8 bases fit TRBD2. The V and J ends lost 5 bases and 6 bases, in that order; junction bases with no gene match: 7. CDR3 length: 14 amino acids. CDR1 SGHNT and CDR2 YYREEE come from the germline V gene (reference sequence). The CDR3 DNA reads TGTGCCAGCAGTACGGGACTAGAACCCAATGAGCAGTTCTTC. Translating gives CASSTGLEPNEQFF.

This rearrangement joins TRBV7-8 to TRBJ2-2; maybe TRBD1 (5 bases). V lost 1 base, J lost 1 base, and 13 bases lay in between. The CDR3 runs 17 residues. Germline V CDR1 and CDR2: SGHVS, FQNEAQ. CDR3 protein: CASSLGVQGWNTGELFF. The DNA of the CDR3 is TGTGCCAGCAGCTTAGGAGTCCAGGGATGGAACACCGGGGAGCTGTTTTTT.

This clone appeared once. The chain links TRBV2 to TRBJ1-5; D is undetermined. The germline gives CDR1 SNHLY, CDR2 FYNNEI. The length of the CDR3 is 14 residues. Trimming removed 5 bases from V and 4 bases from J, with 12 bases in between. CDR3 sequence (DNA): TGTGCCAGCAGTCCGGACGGGAATAATCAGCCCCAGCATTTT. Its protein is CASSPDGNNQPQHF.

The chain uses TRBV19 and TRBJ2-5; 7 bases agree with TRBD2. The germline gives CDR1 LNHDA, CDR2 SQIVND (reference sequence). This CDR3 is built from 15 residues. V shed 7 bases, J shed 5 bases, and the junction held 13 bases outside the gene matches. CDR3: CASTRRGTSSETQYF. Written as DNA, the CDR3 is TGTGCCAGTACGAGGCGGGGGACCAGTAGTGAGACCCAGTACTTC.

The rearrangement uses TRBV25-1 and TRBJ2-1, with 8 bases fitting TRBD2. V lost 3 bases, J lost 0 bases, and 4 bases stayed unmatched. CDR1 and CDR2 from the germline V gene are MGHDK and SYGVNS. The CDR3 runs to 16 residues. CDR3 DNA sequence: TGTGCCAGCAGTGATGTCACTAGCGGCTCCTACAATGAGCAGTTCTTC. Residues: CASSDVTSGSYNEQFF.

The chain employs TRBV18 and TRBJ1-4; no reliable D call. The CDR3 contains 16 residues. Per the germline V gene, CDR1 is KGHSH and CDR2 is LQKENI. Trimming left V 2 bases short and J 0 bases short, with 10 bases between. DNA for the CDR3: TGTGCCAGCTCACCAAGGGTCGGGGCAACTAATGAAAAACTGTTTTTT. Translating it yields CASSPRVGATNEKLFF.

The rearrangement uses TRBV29-1 and TRBJ1-5, with 7 bases lining up with TRBD1. This CDR3 is built from 14 residues. Germline CDR1 reads SQVTM; CDR2 reads ANQGSEA. V lost 4 bases, J lost 0 bases, and 3 bases stayed unmatched. The CDR3 DNA sequence: TGCAGCGTTGGACAGGGCCTTAGCAATCAGCCCCAGCATTTT. Amino acid sequence: CSVGQGLSNQPQHF.

The chain couples TRBV28 to TRBJ2-3; no firm D call. V lost 6 bases to trimming and J lost 2 bases, with 12 bases between them. Germline V gives CDR1 MDHEN, CDR2 SYDVKM. CDR3 length equals 14 residues. The CDR3 DNA is TGTGCCAGCAGCCTCAAAGGGCCCACAGATACGCAGTATTTT. The encoded protein is CASSLKGPTDTQYF.

This clone was picked up a small number of times. The chain combines TRBV5-1 with TRBJ1-2, with 8 bases identical to TRBD1. Germline V lookup: CDR1 SGHRS, CDR2 YFSETQ. V gave up 4 bases and J gave up 0 bases; unmatched junction bases: 8. This CDR3 comprises 16 residues. The CDR3 loop reads CASSTGQATANYGYTF. CDR3 nucleotides: TGCGCCAGCAGCACGGGACAGGCTACGGCTAACTATGGCTACACCTTC.

This sequence joins TRBV6-6 and TRBJ1-5, with a possible D match to TRBD1 (5 bases). This CDR3 has 16 residues. In germline, CDR1 is MNHNY, CDR2 SVGAGI (reference sequence). The V end was cut by 4 bases, the J end by 0 bases, with 13 bases between. CDR3 bases: TGTGCCAGCAGTTCTCCCGGGGCGAATAGCAATCAGCCCCAGCATTTT. Translation gives CASSSPGANSNQPQHF.

The V and J genes are TRBV19 and TRBJ1-5; D uncertain. Trimming took 6 bases from V and 10 from J, leaving 16 bases between them. The germline gives CDR1 LNHDA, CDR2 SQIVND (reference sequence). This CDR3 is built from 13 residues. CDR3 in DNA: TGTGCCAGTAGCCCGAGCGTTATCGTACCCCAGCATTTT. Its protein is CASSPSVIVPQHF. The full variable domain, rest sourced from reference TRBV19 and TRBJ1-5, is DGGITQSPKYLFRKEGQNVTLSCEQNLNHDAMYWYRQDPGQGLRLIYYSQIVNDFQKGDIAEGYSVSREKKESFPLTVTSAQKNPTAFYLCASSPSVIVPQHFGDGTRLSIL.

The chain has TRBV4-1 and TRBJ1-1; 10 positions agree with TRBD1. CDR1 and CDR2 (germline): MGHRA, YSYEKL. CDR3 size: 15 residues. V was clipped by 5 bases and J by 7 bases; unmatched bases: 10. The CDR3 DNA follows: TGCGCCAGCAGCGACTCCGGGACAGGGGACTTTGAAGCTTTCTTT. Protein product: CASSDSGTGDFEAFF.

V usage is TRBV19 and J usage is TRBJ1-2; a possible D gene is TRBD1 (5 bases). Germline loops: CDR1 LNHDA, CDR2 SQIVND (reference sequence). The V end was cut by 3 bases, the J end by 3 bases, with 8 bases between. The length of the CDR3 is 13 residues. The CDR3 region is CASSIDRDYGYTF. The CDR3 nucleotides are TGTGCCAGTAGTATTGACAGAGACTATGGCTACACCTTC.

This clone was seen more than once but under ten times. The chain employs TRBV5-1 and TRBJ1-2; D gene unclear. CDR1 is SGHRS, CDR2 YFSETQ, per germline. Trimming took 5 bases from V and 2 from J, leaving 7 bases between them. The CDR3 is made up of 12 amino acids. CDR3 sequence: CASRPDNYGYTF. CDR3 in DNA: TGCGCCAGCAGACCTGACAACTATGGCTACACCTTC. Variable domain in full (rest from reference TRBV5-1 and TRBJ1-2): KAGVTQTPRYLIKTRGQQVTLSCSPISGHRSVSWYQQTPGQGLQFLFEYFSETQRNKGNFPGRFSGRQFSNSRSEMNVSTLELGDSALYLCASRPDNYGYTFGSGTRLTVV.

J is TRBJ2-3 and V is TRBV4-3; TRBD1 matches 10 bases. Germline loops: CDR1 LGHNA, CDR2 YSLEER. The V segment lost 4 bases and the J segment 6 bases; nucleotides outside the gene matches: 4. CDR3 length: 14 residues. Here the CDR3 reads CASSPGTGADTQYF. The CDR3 DNA is TGCGCCAGCAGCCCCGGGACAGGGGCCGATACGCAGTATTTT.

CDR3 coding DNA: TGTGCCAGCAGCCCGGGTACGGGTGGCTACACCTTC. It encodes CASSPGTGGYTF. The chain joins TRBV7-2 to TRBJ1-2; D unresolved. CDR1 and CDR2 from the germline V gene are SGHTA and FQGNSA. The CDR3 has 12 amino acids. The V end lost 5 bases, the J end lost 7 bases, and 11 bases lay between the germline ends. The whole variable domain, remainder taken from reference TRBV7-2 and TRBJ1-2, is GAGVSQSPSNKVTEKGKDVELRCDPISGHTALYWYRQSLGQGLEFLIYFQGNSAPDKSGLPSDRFSAERTGGSVSTLTIQRTQQEDSAVYLCASSPGTGGYTFGSGTRLTVV.

The V and J genes are TRBV29-1 and TRBJ1-5; D call uncertain. The CDR3 length is 13 residues. Germline CDR1 reads SQVTM; CDR2 reads ANQGSEA. Trimming pared 2 bases from V and 0 bases from J, leaving 5 bases between. CDR3 coding DNA: TGCAGCGTTGAAACCTATAGCAATCAGCCCCAGCATTTT. It yields the protein CSVETYSNQPQHF.

The chain carries TRBV3-1 (or the pseudogene TRBV3-2) and TRBJ2-5, with 10 bases lining up with TRBD2. With 5 bases clipped from V and 2 bases from J, the junction kept 5 bases outside the gene matches. CDR3 size: 15 residues. Germline CDR1 LGHDT, CDR2 YNNKEL (reference sequence). In nucleotides, the CDR3 is TGTGCCAGCAGCGACCTAGCGGGAGAACAAGAGACCCAGTACTTC. Encoded protein: CASSDLAGEQETQYF.

Of note for this clone: One junction end does not reproduce the germline sequence, and a read error may be involved. This CDR3 is also generated by other DNA sequences in the sample. The chain has TRBV27 and TRBJ2-7; 9 nucleotides match TRBD2. The CDR3 contains 14 residues. Germline loops: CDR1 MNHEY, CDR2 SMNVEV (reference sequence). The CDR3 loop is CASAGVAGAYEQYF. The CDR3 DNA reads TGCGCCAGCGCGGGGGTAGCGGGAGCCTACGAGCAGTACTTC.

V gene TRBV9 combines with J gene TRBJ1-2; TRBD1 matches 7 bases. CDR3 size: 15 residues. Losses at the gene ends were 3 bases for V and 2 bases for J; bases not matched to a gene: 7. Germline CDR1 and CDR2: SGDLS and YYNGEE. In DNA, the CDR3 is TGTGCCAGCAGCGCGAGGGCAGGGGGGAACTATGGCTACACCTTC. Translated: CASSARAGGNYGYTF.

A single count supports this clone. The chain uses TRBV27 and TRBJ1-1; D remains unclear. From germline, CDR1 is MNHEY and CDR2 SMNVEV (reference sequence). V shed 2 bases and J shed 8 bases, with 15 bases lying between them. This CDR3 has 14 amino acids. DNA for the CDR3: TGTGCCAGCAGTTTAAGGCTCCACGCCAACGAAGCTTTCTTT. Its protein product is CASSLRLHANEAFF.

This clone is a singleton in its sample. This chain connects TRBV4-3 to TRBJ1-5; D gene uncertain. This CDR3 comprises 13 residues. V was clipped by 0 bases and J by 9 bases, with 9 bases between them. Germline V gene data show CDR1 as LGHNA and CDR2 as YSLEER. CDR3 sequence: CASSQDKWGPQHF. The CDR3 DNA sequence: TGCGCCAGCAGCCAAGATAAGTGGGGGCCCCAGCATTTT.

The chain couples TRBV27 to TRBJ1-1, with TRBD1 identical over 7 bases. CDR3 length: 12 residues. Germline V CDR1 and CDR2: MNHEY, SMNVEV (reference sequence). J lost 8 bases, V lost 1 base, and 1 base had no gene match. CDR3 bases: TGTGCCAGCAGTTTATGGGGACAGGAAGCTTTCTTT. Protein sequence: CASSLWGQEAFF.

V usage is TRBV15 and J usage is TRBJ2-2; 9 positions match TRBD2. V dropped 1 base and J dropped 2; count of bases not matched to a gene: 2. The CDR3 length is 16 residues. Germline lookup yields CDR1 LNHNV and CDR2 YYDKDF (reference sequence). The CDR3, as DNA: TGTGCCACCAGCAGAGCCGGGACTAGCAACACCGGGGAGCTGTTTTTT. Its translation is CATSRAGTSNTGELFF.